This T cell receptor beta chain came from a study of PD-L1 blockade in urothelial cancer. Points from the study as a whole: Durable-benefit cases showed more tumor-associated blood clone expansion at 3 weeks.

Between 1 and 8 samples per patient were obtained, pretreatment and on-treatment. Using immunoSEQ multiplex PCR, the repertoire was profiled, and TCRdb retains in-frame clones only, with some absent. The sample has tens of thousands of clones, over 75% seen once; the top ten hold almost 4.5%. For this clone: Antigen specificity is unknown.

The sequenced sample was PBMCs, obtained around atezolizumab (anti-PD-L1) treatment. This sequence originates from a man aged 65 to 79 with urothelial cancer.

CDR3 DNA sequence: TGTGCCAGTAGTATCGGACTAGCGGGAGGGTACACCGGGGAGCTGTTTTTT. Amino acid sequence: CASSIGLAGGYTGELFF. The V gene is TRBV19, the J gene TRBJ2-2; TRBD2 aligns across 15 bases. This CDR3 is built from 17 residues. Germline loops: CDR1 LNHDA, CDR2 SQIVND (reference sequence). V was pared by 3 bases and J by 3 bases, with 2 bases of the junction left unmatched.